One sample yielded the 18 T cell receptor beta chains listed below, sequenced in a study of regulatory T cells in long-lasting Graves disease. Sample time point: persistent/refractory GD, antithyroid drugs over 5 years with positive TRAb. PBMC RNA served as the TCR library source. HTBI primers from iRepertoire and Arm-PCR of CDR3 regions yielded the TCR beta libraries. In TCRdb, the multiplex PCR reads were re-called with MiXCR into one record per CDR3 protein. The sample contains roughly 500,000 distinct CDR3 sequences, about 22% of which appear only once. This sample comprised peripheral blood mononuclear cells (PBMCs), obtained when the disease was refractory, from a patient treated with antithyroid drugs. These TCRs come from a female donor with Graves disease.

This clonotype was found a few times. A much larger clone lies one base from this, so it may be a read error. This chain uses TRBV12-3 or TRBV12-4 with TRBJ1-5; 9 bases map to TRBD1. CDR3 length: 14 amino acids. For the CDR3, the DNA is TGTGCCAGCAGTTCGGACAGGGGCAATCGGCCCCAGCATTTT. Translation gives CASSSDRGNRPQHF.

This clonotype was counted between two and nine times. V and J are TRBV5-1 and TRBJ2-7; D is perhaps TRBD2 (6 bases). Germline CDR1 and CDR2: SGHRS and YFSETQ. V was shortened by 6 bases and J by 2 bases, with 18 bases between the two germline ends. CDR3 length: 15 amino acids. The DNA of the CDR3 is TGCGCCAGCAAGCCCGGGACTCCCGATGCCTACGAGCAGTACTTC. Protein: CASKPGTPDAYEQYF.

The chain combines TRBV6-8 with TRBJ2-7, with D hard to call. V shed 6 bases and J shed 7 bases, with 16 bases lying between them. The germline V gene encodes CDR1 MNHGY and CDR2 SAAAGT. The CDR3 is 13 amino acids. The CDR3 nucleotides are TGTGCCAGCAGGAGCCCCCGGGCCCTGGAGCAGTACTTC. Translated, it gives CASRSPRALEQYF.

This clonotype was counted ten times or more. As DNA, the CDR3 is TGTGCCACCAGCAGAGATCCAGGGTATGGCTACACCTTC. Translating gives CATSRDPGYGYTF. The chain uses TRBV15 and TRBJ1-2; TRBD1 is a possible D gene (5 bases). Germline CDR1 reads LNHNV; CDR2 reads YYDKDF (reference sequence). The CDR3 is made up of 13 amino acids. V lost 0 bases and J lost 5, with 7 bases in between.

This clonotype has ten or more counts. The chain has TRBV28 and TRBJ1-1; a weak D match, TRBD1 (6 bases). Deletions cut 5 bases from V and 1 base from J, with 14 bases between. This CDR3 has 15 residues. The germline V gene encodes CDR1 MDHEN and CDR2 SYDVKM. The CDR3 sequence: CASSPWTVTNTEAFF. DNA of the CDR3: TGTGCCAGCAGTCCCTGGACAGTAACGAACACTGAAGCTTTCTTT.

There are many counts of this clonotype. DNA of the CDR3: TGTGCCAGCAGCTCCACACTAGCGGGGCGCTACGAGCAGTACTTC. Amino acid sequence: CASSSTLAGRYEQYF. The rearrangement links TRBV7-9 to TRBJ2-7, with 10 bases identical to TRBD2. After removal of 4 bases from V and 3 bases from J, the junction contained 6 bases not matched to a gene. Per germline, CDR1 SEHNR and CDR2 FQNEAQ (reference sequence). There are 15 residues in the CDR3.

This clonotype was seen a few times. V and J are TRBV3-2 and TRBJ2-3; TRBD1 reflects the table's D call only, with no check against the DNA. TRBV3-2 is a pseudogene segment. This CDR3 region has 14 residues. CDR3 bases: TGTGCCAGCAGTTGGACAGGGGGCGCGGATACGCAGTATTTT. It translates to CASSWTGGADTQYF.

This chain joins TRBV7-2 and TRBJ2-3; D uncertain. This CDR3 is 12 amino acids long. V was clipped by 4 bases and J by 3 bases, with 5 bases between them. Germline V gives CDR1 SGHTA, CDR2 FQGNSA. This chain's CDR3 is CASSSRTDTQYF. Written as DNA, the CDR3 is TGTGCCAGCAGCTCTCGGACAGATACGCAGTATTTT.

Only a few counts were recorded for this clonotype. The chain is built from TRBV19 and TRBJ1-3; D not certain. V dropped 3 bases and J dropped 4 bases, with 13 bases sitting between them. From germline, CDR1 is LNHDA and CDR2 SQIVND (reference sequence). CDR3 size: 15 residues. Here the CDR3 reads CASSMEAARGNTIYF. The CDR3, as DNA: TGTGCCAGTAGTATGGAAGCCGCTCGAGGAAACACCATATATTTT.

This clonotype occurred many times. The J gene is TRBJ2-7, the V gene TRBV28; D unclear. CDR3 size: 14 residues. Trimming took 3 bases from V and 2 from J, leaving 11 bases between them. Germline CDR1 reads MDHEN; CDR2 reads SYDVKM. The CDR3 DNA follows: TGTGCCAGCAGTTTGGCAGGTCTCACCTACGAGCAGTACTTC. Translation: CASSLAGLTYEQYF. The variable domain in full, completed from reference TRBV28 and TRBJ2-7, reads DVKVTQSSRYLVKRTGEKVFLECVQDMDHENMFWYRQDPGLGLRLIYFSYDVKMKEKGDIPEGYSVSREKKERFSLILESASTNQTSMYLCASSLAGLTYEQYFGPGTRLTVT.

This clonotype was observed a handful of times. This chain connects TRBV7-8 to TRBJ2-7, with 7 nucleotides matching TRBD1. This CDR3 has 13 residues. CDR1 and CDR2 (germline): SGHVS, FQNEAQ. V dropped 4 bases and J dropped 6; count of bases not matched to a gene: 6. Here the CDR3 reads CASSSRQGSEQYF. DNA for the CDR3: TGTGCCAGCAGCTCCAGACAGGGCTCCGAGCAGTACTTC.

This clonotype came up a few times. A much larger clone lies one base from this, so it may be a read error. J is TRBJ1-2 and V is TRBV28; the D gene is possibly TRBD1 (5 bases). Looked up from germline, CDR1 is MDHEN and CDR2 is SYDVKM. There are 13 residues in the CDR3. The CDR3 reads CVSSPEKWGGYTF. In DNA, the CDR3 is TGTGTCAGCAGCCCCGAAAAATGGGGCGGCTACACCTTC.

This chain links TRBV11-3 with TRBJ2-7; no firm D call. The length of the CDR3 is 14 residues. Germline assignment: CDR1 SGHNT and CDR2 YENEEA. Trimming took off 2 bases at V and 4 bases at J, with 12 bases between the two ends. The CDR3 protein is CASSLYGRPYEQYF. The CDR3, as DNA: TGTGCCAGCAGCTTATACGGCAGGCCTTACGAGCAGTACTTC.

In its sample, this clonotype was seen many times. The CDR3 coding sequence is TGTGCCAGCAGCCAGGGACTAGCGGGAGTACGGCAGTACTTC. This sequence encodes CASSQGLAGVRQYF. The rearrangement joins TRBV7-2 to TRBJ2-7; 14 bases are shared with TRBD2. The CDR3 extends over 14 amino acids. The germline V gene encodes CDR1 SGHTA and CDR2 FQGNSA. J was trimmed by 9 bases and V by 5 bases; bases with no gene match: 6.

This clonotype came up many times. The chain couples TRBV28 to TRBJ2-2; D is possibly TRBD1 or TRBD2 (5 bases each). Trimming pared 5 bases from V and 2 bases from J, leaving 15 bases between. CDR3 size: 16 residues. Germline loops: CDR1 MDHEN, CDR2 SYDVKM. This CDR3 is CASSGLTGRNTGELFF. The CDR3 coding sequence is TGTGCCAGCAGTGGCCTCACGGGACGAAACACCGGGGAGCTGTTTTTT.

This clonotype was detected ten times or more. The CDR3: CASCTRGRGNQPQHF. The CDR3 region has the DNA TGTGCCAGCTGTACCAGGGGGCGAGGCAATCAGCCCCAGCATTTT. The genes are TRBV6-1 and TRBJ1-5; 8 bases fit TRBD1. Germline V gene sequence: CDR1 MNHNS, CDR2 SASEGT. The V and J ends lost 8 bases and 2 bases, in that order; junction bases with no gene match: 8. This CDR3 is 15 amino acids long.

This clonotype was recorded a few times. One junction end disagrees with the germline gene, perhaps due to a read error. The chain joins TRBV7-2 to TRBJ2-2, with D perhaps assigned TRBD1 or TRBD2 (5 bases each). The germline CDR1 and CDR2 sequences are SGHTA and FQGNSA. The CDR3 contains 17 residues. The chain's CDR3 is CASSLVVGRPNTGELFF. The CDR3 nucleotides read TGTGCCAGCAGCTTAGTGGTGGGACGGCCGAACACTGGGGAGCTGTTTTTT.

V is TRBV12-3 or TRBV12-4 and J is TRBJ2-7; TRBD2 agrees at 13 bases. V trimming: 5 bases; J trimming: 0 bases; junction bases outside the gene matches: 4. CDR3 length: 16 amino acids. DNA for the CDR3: TGTGCCAGCAGTCCGCGGACTAGCGGGGGCTCCTACGAGCAGTACTTC. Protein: CASSPRTSGGSYEQYF.